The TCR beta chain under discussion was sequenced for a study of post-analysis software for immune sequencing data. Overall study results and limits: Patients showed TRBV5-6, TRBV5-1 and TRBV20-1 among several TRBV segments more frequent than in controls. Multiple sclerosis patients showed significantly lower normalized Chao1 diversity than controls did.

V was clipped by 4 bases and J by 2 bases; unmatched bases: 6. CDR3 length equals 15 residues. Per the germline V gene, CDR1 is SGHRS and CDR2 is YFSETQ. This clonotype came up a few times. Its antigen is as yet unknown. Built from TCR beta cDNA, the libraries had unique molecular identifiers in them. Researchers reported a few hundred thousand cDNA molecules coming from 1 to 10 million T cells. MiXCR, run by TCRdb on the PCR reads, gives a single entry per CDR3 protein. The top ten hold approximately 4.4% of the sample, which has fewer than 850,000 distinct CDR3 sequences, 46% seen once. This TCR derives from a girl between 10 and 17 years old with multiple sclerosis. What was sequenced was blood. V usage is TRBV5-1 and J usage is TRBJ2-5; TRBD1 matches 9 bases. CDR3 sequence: CASSLDRGGQETQYF. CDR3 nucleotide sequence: TGCGCCAGCAGCCTGGACAGGGGTGGTCAAGAGACCCAGTACTTC.